Following are 5 T cell receptor beta chains from one sample sequenced in a study of long-term antiretroviral therapy in people with HIV. Survey-level immunoSEQ v3.0 assays were run. Libraries were prepared by immunoSEQ multiplex PCR; TCRdb keeps only in-frame clonotypes and omits some of them. The sample shows tens of thousands of clones, around 82% of them seen only once. The sample here was unsorted PBMCs, taken 0.3 years after starting antiretroviral therapy. The receptors come from a man younger than 30 with HIV.

This clone was observed a single time. The chain is built from TRBV5-6 and TRBJ1-1, with TRBD1 identical over 9 bases. This CDR3 spans 16 amino acids. Per the germline V gene, CDR1 is SGHDT and CDR2 is YYEEEE. V gave up 4 bases and J gave up 3 bases; unmatched junction bases: 10. The DNA of the CDR3 is TGTGCCAGCAGCCCTTCCGGGACAGGGAGGGACACTGAAGCTTTCTTT. Its translation: CASSPSGTGRDTEAFF.

A word on this clone: Germline is not matched at one junction end, which may reflect a read error. The V gene is TRBV13, the J gene TRBJ2-5, with 8 nucleotides matching TRBD1. In germline, CDR1 is PRHDT, CDR2 FYEKMQ (reference sequence). The CDR3 totals 14 residues. The CDR3 region has the DNA TGTGCCAGCAGCATAGGACAGGGAGGCCAGACCCAGTACTTC. Amino acid sequence: CASSIGQGGQTQYF.

This sequence joins TRBV28 and TRBJ2-3; the match to TRBD2 covers 9 bases. Germline V gives CDR1 MDHEN, CDR2 SYDVKM. V gave up 8 bases and J gave up 1 base; unmatched junction bases: 7. The CDR3 contains 15 residues. CDR3 loop: CASASGTSGTDTQYF. The CDR3 coding sequence is TGTGCCAGCGCTAGCGGGACCTCCGGCACAGATACGCAGTATTTT.

The rearrangement uses TRBV6-4 and TRBJ2-3, with TRBD1 matching over 8 bases. The ends lost 4 bases at V and 1 base at J; junction bases unmatched: 1. Germline values: CDR1 MRHNA, CDR2 SNTAGT. CDR3 length equals 14 residues. In DNA form, the CDR3 reads TGTGCCAGCAGTGGGGGACAGGGCACAGATACGCAGTATTTT. Translating it yields CASSGGQGTDTQYF.

This clone has a handful of counts. The J gene is TRBJ2-7, the V gene TRBV5-6; perhaps TRBD2 as D (6 bases). This CDR3 is built from 15 residues. V gave up 4 bases and J gave up 7 bases, with 21 bases separating them. Germline V CDR1 and CDR2: SGHDT, YYEEEE. The DNA for the CDR3 is TGTGCCAGCAGCCTGCGGTCGGGGGTAGGTTATGAGCAGTACTTC. It codes for CASSLRSGVGYEQYF.